This TCR beta chain was sequenced during a study of cytomegalovirus exposure and HLA in healthy donors. General observations from the study: The study labeled 170 or so TCR beta chains cytomegalovirus-associated.

Remarks on this clone: Its antigen is not known.

PCR employed 60 Vbeta and 13 Jbeta primers. Sequencing used immunoSEQ multiplex PCR; TCRdb keeps in-frame clones, though not all of them. The table records 110,000 or so clones, 70% to 80% of them present only once. V was trimmed by 4 bases and J by 4 bases, leaving 19 bases between them. Per the germline V gene, CDR1 is SGDLS and CDR2 is YYNGEE. The CDR3 has 16 residues. The V and J genes are TRBV9 and TRBJ2-3; D might be TRBD1 (6 bases). This TCR was recovered from a woman in her thirties or forties in good health and CMV-seropositive. Sequencing used PBMCs. In DNA, the CDR3 is TGTGCCAGCAGCACCATACCGGGACACGGATCAGATACGCAGTATTTT. Its protein is CASSTIPGHGSDTQYF.